Given below is one T cell receptor (beta chain) in context. What antigen it recognizes has not been identified. Within one base of it there is no much larger clone, and no base qualities were kept. Library construction relied on the immunoSEQ multiplex PCR assay. For the multiplex PCR, a mixture combining 60 forward primers for TCR Vbeta segments and 13 reverse primers for TCR Jbeta segments was used. The CDR3 region of rearranged TCR beta genes was amplified from genomic DNA with a multiplex PCR assay. The Illumina HiSeq System was used to sequence the amplified TCR beta libraries as 87-base-pair reads. The paper's processing steps were these. A later analysis counted around 72 million unique TCR beta chains across the approximately 700 repertoires, and roughly 9.9 million of these chains were shared by at least two donors. Raw reads were error-corrected and collapsed into unique sequences with a nearest-neighbor algorithm that merged closely related sequences to remove PCR and sequencing errors. CDR3 sequences were aligned to IMGT reference sequences to assign V, D and J gene segments. For a sequence to be retained, a match of at least six nucleotides was required to both a V gene segment and a J gene segment. Rearrangements were called productive when the CDR3 lacked stop codons and stayed in frame with V and J; all others were non-productive. Following IMGT convention, CDR3 was defined as the stretch from the second conserved V-encoded cysteine up to the conserved J-encoded phenylalanine. In an earlier analysis of 587 of the donors, sequences lacking an unambiguous match to a single V gene segment were excluded. An earlier analysis of several hundred of the donors called V segments functional above 56.7% productive rearrangements and segregating when the between-donor standard deviation exceeded 5%. A statistical classification framework was built to diagnose cytomegalovirus status from the catalog of TCR beta chain sequences. A later analysis assigned V and J genes by comparing TCR nucleotide sequences with IMGT/GENE-DB human TR gene sequences. The TCRdist pipeline was used in a later analysis to assign CDR3 sequences and most-parsimonious VDJ recombination scenarios. In a later analysis, every TCR beta chain was defined by the combination of its CDR3 amino acid sequence and its V-gene family, and reads without a unique V-gene family were dropped. A later analysis removed 600 or so highly shared, low-generation-probability nucleotide sequences to deal with suspected cross-contamination and a sequencing artifact. In a later analysis, a clonal expansion index was calculated for each public chain from normalized within-repertoire ranks of inferred template counts. A later analysis computed generation probabilities with a VDJ recombination model fitted to out-of-frame rearrangements, and checked the results against IGoR. A later analysis scored TCR-TCR, TCR-HLA and TCR-CMV co-occurrence with hypergeometric tests, applying a repertoire-size bias correction to TCR pairs. False discovery rates were estimated in a later analysis by permuting HLA or CMV assignments 20 times. In a later analysis, co-occurring TCRs were grouped using DBSCAN, with TCRdist sequence similarity added in when clustering inside HLA-allele-positive subsets. For co-occurrence clustering, repertoires with fewer than 30,000 or more than 120,000 public chains were excluded, along with five repertoires with anomalous nucleotide sharing. The clones in this table, taken by TCRdb from immuneACCESS, are in-frame only. Not every clone is retained; where verified, under half of the shortfall comes from an unresolved V gene, and the cause of the rest is unknown. That table furnishes V, J and clone size, whereas the DNA furnished D and trimming. This sample is represented by roughly 160,000 clones; approximately 75% of them were singletons. The ten largest clones add up to about 1.6% of the sample.

The cohort consisted of hundreds of healthy bone marrow donors. All cohort members were sampled while nominally healthy, although unrecorded immune exposures were likely present. The donor was CMV seronegative and was included in the group of 352 seronegative cohort members. A peripheral blood sample was collected from each donor, and TCR beta sequencing was performed on peripheral blood mononuclear cells. The Qiagen DNeasy Blood Extraction Kit was used to extract genomic DNA from the blood cell samples. These data are taken from a study of cytomegalovirus exposure and HLA in healthy donors (dated by TCRdb to 2015 to 2018). For the wider study: An earlier analysis of 587 of the donors reported around 280 Gb of sequence data and some 110 million unique TCR beta sequences obtained from 150 million to 200 million T cells. Roughly 300 gigabases of sequencing data and approximately 85 million unique TCR sequences were included in an early release covering roughly 600 HLA-typed donors. The genetic ancestry cluster associated with self-reported Caucasian donors included roughly four fifths of the 350 to 500 genotyped donors. The study was designed to test whether signatures of past pathogen exposure could be identified by cataloging public T cell receptors. The study used immunosequencing to profile the T cell repertoires of 670 or so subjects and linked those repertoires to cytomegalovirus serostatus. Besides the first cohort of 550 to 750 subjects, a separate validation cohort made up of some 110 different subjects was used. High-throughput TCR immunosequencing, statistical association of individual TCRs with disease status, and machine learning were combined to predict cytomegalovirus infection status. A later analysis re-analyzed previously published TCR beta repertoires from roughly 630 donors and added high-resolution HLA genotyping to study TCR occurrence patterns. Rather than using new phenotypic data, the later analysis identified candidate immune exposures from TCR beta sequences and from how often those sequences occurred across donors. An earlier analysis of 587 of the donors used high-throughput TCR beta sequencing to judge whether each TCR beta V gene segment behaved as functional or pseudogenic. Alongside the repertoire data, information on donor age, sex, ethnicity and CMV serostatus was compiled. A later genetic analysis used genome-wide SNP genotypes for 398 of the 666 donors, treating that subset as a discovery cohort. Every repertoire in the discovery cohort had been generated on one and the same sequencing platform. Both class I and class II loci were covered by HLA typing, at four-digit resolution. The number of donors typed differed by locus, with 629-630 for A, B, C, DRB1 and DQB1, around 500 for DQA1, approximately 580 for DPA1, and around 430 for DPB1. Because of strong linkage in the cohort, five DR-DQ haplotypes were treated as single units for association and clustering. Among roughly 400 genotyped donors of the cohort, an average of roughly 230,000 unique TCR beta nucleotide sequences was sequenced per donor, of which about 19% were non-productive.

The study at large found these results: Sequencing depth was assumed to be roughly uniform across donors in the presence/absence analyses, though that assumption may not hold. Linkage disequilibrium might explain the correlated functional status among segregating V segments, but an unknown experimental factor could not be excluded. The earlier analysis of about 600 of the donors excluded some 16 rarely observed V segments, including chromosome 9 orphons, because counts were too low. Several of the top co-occurrence clusters appeared to be linked to parvovirus B19, influenza, CMV and Epstein-Barr virus, according to a later analysis. Because some donors lacked HLA typing at each locus, the association tests relied only on the typed subset. The only immune exposure information available for the cohort was CMV serostatus. Compared with the approximately 670-donor mean, donors in an Asian-associated ancestry cluster had fewer N-insertions in productive TCRs, according to a later genetic analysis. This cohort had only TCR beta chains sequenced, and the lack of alpha or paired-chain data limited which features could be detected. A cluster of highly shared sequence variants was judged likely to be a technical artifact of the sequencing pipeline. Most CMV-associated TCR beta chains appeared to be HLA-restricted in a later analysis, and the HLA associations seemed to be driven largely by CMV exposure. A few of the identified cytomegalovirus-associated TCR beta chains were confirmed in vitro to be specific for cytomegalovirus antigens. Specific HLA alleles were associated with over 15,000 TCR beta sequences at a false discovery rate of 0.05 in a later analysis. A later genetic analysis associated a missense DCLRE1C variant with V-gene and J-gene trimming of TCR beta chains, and an independent cohort replicated the association. A later analysis found that TCR association rates varied across HLA loci, with DRB1 alleles showing the most associated TCRs and HLA-C alleles the fewest. When HLA alleles, especially DR and DQ, strongly co-occurred, TCR associations were difficult to assign to individual alleles. Broadly in line with IMGT annotations, most TCR beta V segments showed up in productive rearrangements about 87% or about 30% of the time in an earlier analysis of 587 of the donors. A further reported finding was that TCR beta sequences accurately predicted the HLA-A and HLA-B alleles for most subjects in the first cohort. Cytomegalovirus status was reported to be diagnosed by the classifier with high specificity and sensitivity in both the original and validation cohorts. In a later analysis, HLA-associated TCR beta chains were found to be more clonally expanded and to have lower generation probabilities than equally common non-associated chains. The authors suggested that the approach could potentially be generalized to other disease states and immunological phenotypes. While some public TCRs were present in many individuals, most TCR sequences turned up only very rarely across donors. In the study, about 150 TCR beta chains were listed as associated with cytomegalovirus.

The receptor was derived from a girl aged 10 to 17 in good health and CMV-seronegative. The sequencing input was PBMCs.

The DNA reads as follows: TGCGCCAGCAGAGGGGGAACAATTGAAGCTTTCTTT. It specifies CASRGGTIEAFF. The chain couples TRBV5-1 to TRBJ1-1; TRBD1 might be the D gene, on 6 matching bases. CDR1 is given as SGHRS and CDR2 as YFSETQ, both from the germline V gene. From its cysteine to its phenylalanine, the CDR3 spans 12 amino acids. The only DNA kept is the CDR3, 36 bases in frame from the first base. A distance of 12 bases separates the germline ends of V and J, which lose 5 bases and 7 bases respectively.